Listed below are T cell receptor beta chains from one sample, sequenced in a study of T-cell reconstitution after alpha-beta-depleted transplantation in children. Each CDR3 protein is one row after TCRdb ran MiXCR on the PCR reads. The table includes about 110,000 distinct CDR3 sequences, 10% detected once. The material sequenced was PBMCs from the stem cell graft donor, taken from the stem cell graft. The origin of the receptors is a human donor who donated a stem cell graft to a child with acute lymphoblastic leukemia. Each CDR3 is given with its conserved first and last residue. Fields, in order: CDR3 protein, CDR3 DNA, CDR3 length, J gene, clone size, V gene, D gene. The D gene is left open where the match is weak. Clone size, where shown, is once, few, many, or a class for clones that have expanded.

cdr3_aa: CSARPAGRGDTEAFF
cdr3_nt: TGCAGTGCTAGACCGGCGGGCAGGGGAGACACTGAAGCTTTCTTT
cdr3_length: 15
j_call: TRBJ1-1
clone_size: NA
v_call: TRBV20-1
d_call: NA

cdr3_aa: CASSLLGGRADGYGYTF
cdr3_nt: TGTGCCAGCAGCTTATTGGGCGGCAGGGCAGATGGCTATGGCTACACCTTC
cdr3_length: 17
j_call: TRBJ1-2
clone_size: many
v_call: TRBV7-9
d_call: NA

cdr3_aa: CASSGKMNLAKNIQYF
cdr3_nt: TGTGCCAGCAGCGGTAAAATGAACCTAGCCAAAAACATTCAGTACTTC
cdr3_length: 16
j_call: TRBJ2-4
clone_size: many
v_call: TRBV7-2
d_call: NA

cdr3_aa: CASSLRGGTEAFF
cdr3_nt: TGTGCCAGCAGCTTACGGGGAGGCACTGAAGCTTTCTTT
cdr3_length: 13
j_call: TRBJ1-1
clone_size: many
v_call: TRBV7-2
d_call: NA

cdr3_aa: CSARGRPDNEQFF
cdr3_nt: TGCAGTGCTAGAGGCCGGCCCGACAATGAGCAGTTCTTC
cdr3_length: 13
j_call: TRBJ2-1
clone_size: many
v_call: TRBV20-1
d_call: NA

cdr3_aa: CASSSQTGGTEAFF
cdr3_nt: TGTGCCAGCAGTTCGCAGACAGGGGGCACTGAAGCTTTCTTT
cdr3_length: 14
j_call: TRBJ1-1
clone_size: many
v_call: TRBV12-3/TRBV12-4
d_call: TRBD1

cdr3_aa: CASSPIPARNEQYF
cdr3_nt: TGTGCCAGCAGTCCCATTCCGGCCCGGAACGAGCAGTACTTC
cdr3_length: 14
j_call: TRBJ2-7
clone_size: many
v_call: TRBV6-5
d_call: NA

cdr3_aa: CASSLWVAGDVQETQYF
cdr3_nt: TGTGCCAGCAGTTTATGGGTAGCGGGGGATGTCCAAGAGACCCAGTACTTC
cdr3_length: 17
j_call: TRBJ2-5
clone_size: many
v_call: TRBV12-3/TRBV12-4
d_call: TRBD2

cdr3_aa: CAISDSETQYF
cdr3_nt: TGTGCCATCAGTGATTCGGAGACCCAGTACTTC
cdr3_length: 11
j_call: TRBJ2-5
clone_size: many
v_call: TRBV10-3
d_call: NA

cdr3_aa: CASHRGSLYEQYF
cdr3_nt: TGTGCCAGTCACAGGGGAAGCCTCTACGAGCAGTACTTC
cdr3_length: 13
j_call: TRBJ2-7
clone_size: NA
v_call: TRBV28
d_call: TRBD1

cdr3_aa: CASSQAGWGDGYTF
cdr3_nt: TGCGCCAGCAGCCAAGCGGGTTGGGGGGATGGCTACACCTTC
cdr3_length: 14
j_call: TRBJ1-2
clone_size: many
v_call: TRBV4-3
d_call: NA

cdr3_aa: CSVIPAGNTIYF
cdr3_nt: TGCAGCGTTATCCCCGCTGGAAACACCATATATTTT
cdr3_length: 12
j_call: TRBJ1-3
clone_size: many
v_call: TRBV29-1
d_call: NA

cdr3_aa: CASSRRPDTGELFF
cdr3_nt: TGTGCCAGCAGTCGACGCCCGGACACCGGGGAGCTGTTTTTT
cdr3_length: 14
j_call: TRBJ2-2
clone_size: NA
v_call: TRBV11-3
d_call: NA

cdr3_aa: CASSQYRPGHPNTEAFF
cdr3_nt: TGTGCCAGCTCACAGTACCGACCGGGACACCCGAACACTGAAGCTTTCTTT
cdr3_length: 17
j_call: TRBJ1-1
clone_size: many
v_call: TRBV18
d_call: NA

cdr3_aa: CATSDFKGGTQYF
cdr3_nt: TGTGCCACCAGTGATTTTAAGGGCGGTACGCAGTATTTT
cdr3_length: 13
j_call: TRBJ2-3
clone_size: many
v_call: TRBV24-1
d_call: NA

cdr3_aa: CSVLAPRDYLETQYF
cdr3_nt: TGCAGCGTACTCGCCCCCAGGGACTATCTAGAGACCCAGTACTTC
cdr3_length: 15
j_call: TRBJ2-5
clone_size: many
v_call: TRBV29-1
d_call: TRBD2

cdr3_aa: CASSSDSSRAYEQYF
cdr3_nt: TGTGCCAGCAGCTCGGACTCCTCGCGGGCTTACGAGCAGTACTTC
cdr3_length: 15
j_call: TRBJ2-7
clone_size: many
v_call: TRBV7-3
d_call: NA

cdr3_aa: CASSWIRGTTDTQYF
cdr3_nt: TGCGCCAGCAGCTGGATCAGGGGAACCACAGATACGCAGTATTTT
cdr3_length: 15
j_call: TRBJ2-3
clone_size: many
v_call: TRBV5-1
d_call: NA

cdr3_aa: CASSDQGAATNEKLFF
cdr3_nt: TGCGCCAGCAGTGATCAGGGGGCGGCAACTAATGAAAAACTGTTTTTT
cdr3_length: 16
j_call: TRBJ1-4
clone_size: many
v_call: TRBV10-2
d_call: TRBD1

cdr3_aa: CASRRQGDNQPQHF
cdr3_nt: TGTGCCAGCAGAAGACAGGGAGACAATCAGCCCCAGCATTTT
cdr3_length: 14
j_call: TRBJ1-5
clone_size: many
v_call: TRBV6-5
d_call: TRBD1

cdr3_aa: CASSSDWRGGRNEQFF
cdr3_nt: TGTGCCAGCAGCTCCGATTGGCGGGGGGGCCGCAATGAGCAGTTCTTC
cdr3_length: 16
j_call: TRBJ2-1
clone_size: many
v_call: TRBV7-2
d_call: TRBD2

cdr3_aa: CASSVYGRVNEQFF
cdr3_nt: TGTGCCAGCAGCGTATATGGCAGGGTAAATGAGCAGTTCTTC
cdr3_length: 14
j_call: TRBJ2-1
clone_size: many
v_call: TRBV9
d_call: NA

cdr3_aa: CASSPRTGGQETQYF
cdr3_nt: TGTGCCAGCAGCCCTAGAACAGGGGGCCAAGAGACCCAGTACTTC
cdr3_length: 15
j_call: TRBJ2-5
clone_size: many
v_call: TRBV5-6
d_call: TRBD1

cdr3_aa: CATSDGKRQGVGELFF
cdr3_nt: TGTGCCACCAGTGACGGCAAGCGACAGGGTGTCGGGGAGCTGTTTTTT
cdr3_length: 16
j_call: TRBJ2-2
clone_size: NA
v_call: TRBV24-1
d_call: TRBD1

cdr3_aa: CASSTLGGADNEQFF
cdr3_nt: TGTGCCAGCAGTACGCTCGGGGGGGCCGACAATGAGCAGTTCTTC
cdr3_length: 15
j_call: TRBJ2-1
clone_size: many
v_call: TRBV6-2/TRBV6-3
d_call: TRBD2

cdr3_aa: CASSSSVNTEAFF
cdr3_nt: TGTGCCAGCAGTTCCTCAGTGAACACTGAAGCTTTCTTT
cdr3_length: 13
j_call: TRBJ1-1
clone_size: many
v_call: TRBV6-5
d_call: NA

cdr3_aa: CASSLVITGTGVSTDTQYF
cdr3_nt: TGCGCCAGCAGCTTGGTAATTACCGGGACAGGGGTCAGCACAGATACGCAGTATTTT
cdr3_length: 19
j_call: TRBJ2-3
clone_size: many
v_call: TRBV5-1
d_call: TRBD1

cdr3_aa: CASSFLLSGNTIYF
cdr3_nt: TGTGCCAGCAGCTTTTTGCTCTCTGGAAACACCATATATTTT
cdr3_length: 14
j_call: TRBJ1-3
clone_size: many
v_call: TRBV28
d_call: NA

cdr3_aa: CASSLKIDEQFF
cdr3_nt: TGTGCCAGCAGTTTAAAGATTGATGAGCAGTTCTTC
cdr3_length: 12
j_call: TRBJ2-1
clone_size: many
v_call: TRBV28
d_call: NA

cdr3_aa: CASSRRAAGVQETQYF
cdr3_nt: TGTGCCAGCTCACGCCGGGCAGCGGGAGTACAAGAGACCCAGTACTTC
cdr3_length: 16
j_call: TRBJ2-5
clone_size: NA
v_call: TRBV18
d_call: TRBD2

cdr3_aa: CASSLRSAGTGSTDTQYF
cdr3_nt: TGTGCCAGCAGTTTAAGGAGCGCCGGGACCGGGTCGACAGATACGCAGTATTTT
cdr3_length: 18
j_call: TRBJ2-3
clone_size: many
v_call: TRBV12-3/TRBV12-4
d_call: NA

cdr3_aa: CASSLSGGTGMDQPQHF
cdr3_nt: TGTGCCAGCAGCTTGTCTGGCGGGACAGGGATGGATCAGCCCCAGCATTTT
cdr3_length: 17
j_call: TRBJ1-5
clone_size: many
v_call: TRBV5-6
d_call: TRBD1

cdr3_aa: CASSLGQGETQYF
cdr3_nt: TGCGCCAGCAGCCTGGGACAGGGGGAGACCCAGTACTTC
cdr3_length: 13
j_call: TRBJ2-5
clone_size: many
v_call: TRBV5-1
d_call: TRBD1

cdr3_aa: CATSPDRDEQFF
cdr3_nt: TGTGCCACCAGCCCCGACCGGGATGAGCAGTTCTTC
cdr3_length: 12
j_call: TRBJ2-1
clone_size: many
v_call: TRBV15
d_call: NA

cdr3_aa: CASSYSIGRIQYNEQFF
cdr3_nt: TGTGCCAGCAGTTACTCGATCGGCAGAATCCAATACAATGAGCAGTTCTTC
cdr3_length: 17
j_call: TRBJ2-1
clone_size: many
v_call: TRBV6-5
d_call: NA

cdr3_aa: CAWRTGVLTEAFF
cdr3_nt: TGTGCCTGGAGAACGGGGGTTTTAACTGAAGCTTTCTTT
cdr3_length: 13
j_call: TRBJ1-1
clone_size: NA
v_call: TRBV30
d_call: NA

cdr3_aa: CASRGGAGYGYTF
cdr3_nt: TGTGCCAGCAGAGGTGGGGCGGGCTATGGCTACACCTTC
cdr3_length: 13
j_call: TRBJ1-2
clone_size: many
v_call: TRBV12-3/TRBV12-4
d_call: NA

cdr3_aa: CASSYGLAGASGELFF
cdr3_nt: TGTGCCAGCAGCTACGGACTAGCGGGAGCAAGCGGGGAGCTGTTTTTT
cdr3_length: 16
j_call: TRBJ2-2
clone_size: few
v_call: TRBV3-1
d_call: TRBD2

cdr3_aa: CASRTDTHEQYF
cdr3_nt: TGTGCCAGCAGGACCGATACCCACGAGCAGTACTTC
cdr3_length: 12
j_call: TRBJ2-7
clone_size: many
v_call: TRBV6-1
d_call: NA

cdr3_aa: CASSLNPGPYEQYF
cdr3_nt: TGCGCCAGCAGCTTGAATCCAGGGCCCTACGAGCAGTACTTC
cdr3_length: 14
j_call: TRBJ2-7
clone_size: many
v_call: TRBV5-1
d_call: NA

cdr3_aa: CASNVGRYTDTQYF
cdr3_nt: TGTGCCAGCAATGTGGGAAGATACACAGATACGCAGTATTTT
cdr3_length: 14
j_call: TRBJ2-3
clone_size: NA
v_call: TRBV13
d_call: NA

cdr3_aa: CASSLMRSSYEQYF
cdr3_nt: TGTGCCAGCAGTTTAATGCGGTCATCCTACGAGCAGTACTTC
cdr3_length: 14
j_call: TRBJ2-7
clone_size: many
v_call: TRBV12-3/TRBV12-4
d_call: NA

cdr3_aa: CASSLRVGSGYTF
cdr3_nt: TGTGCCAGCAGCCTCAGGGTAGGATCTGGCTACACCTTC
cdr3_length: 13
j_call: TRBJ1-2
clone_size: many
v_call: TRBV16
d_call: NA

cdr3_aa: CASSSPPPETQETQYF
cdr3_nt: TGTGCCAGCAGCTCACCCCCGCCCGAAACCCAAGAGACCCAGTACTTC
cdr3_length: 16
j_call: TRBJ2-5
clone_size: many
v_call: TRBV9
d_call: NA

cdr3_aa: CASSQRNGHTQYF
cdr3_nt: TGTGCCAGCAGCCAGCGGAACGGCCATACGCAGTATTTT
cdr3_length: 13
j_call: TRBJ2-3
clone_size: many
v_call: TRBV5-5
d_call: NA

cdr3_aa: CASSQNPRHGMGYTF
cdr3_nt: TGTGCCAGCAGCCAAAATCCTCGACACGGTATGGGCTACACCTTC
cdr3_length: 15
j_call: TRBJ1-2
clone_size: many
v_call: TRBV27
d_call: NA

cdr3_aa: CASSRGLPRGQPQHF
cdr3_nt: TGTGCCAGCAGTCGGGGCCTCCCACGGGGTCAGCCCCAGCATTTT
cdr3_length: 15
j_call: TRBJ1-5
clone_size: many
v_call: TRBV12-3/TRBV12-4
d_call: NA

cdr3_aa: CASSAGVWETQYF
cdr3_nt: TGTGCCAGCAGTGCGGGAGTTTGGGAGACCCAGTACTTC
cdr3_length: 13
j_call: TRBJ2-5
clone_size: many
v_call: TRBV6-4
d_call: NA

cdr3_aa: CASSPGGARNTEAFF
cdr3_nt: TGTGCCAGCAGCCCCGGAGGGGCCCGGAACACTGAAGCTTTCTTT
cdr3_length: 15
j_call: TRBJ1-1
clone_size: NA
v_call: TRBV11-2
d_call: NA

cdr3_aa: CSVLAGPYQETQYF
cdr3_nt: TGCAGCGTCCTAGCGGGACCGTACCAAGAGACCCAGTACTTC
cdr3_length: 14
j_call: TRBJ2-5
clone_size: many
v_call: TRBV29-1
d_call: TRBD2

cdr3_aa: CASSPGRRSSYGYTF
cdr3_nt: TGTGCCAGCAGCCCCGGACGGAGAAGCAGTTATGGCTACACCTTC
cdr3_length: 15
j_call: TRBJ1-2
clone_size: many
v_call: TRBV5-8
d_call: NA

cdr3_aa: CASSLVVGSTYEQYF
cdr3_nt: TGCGCCAGCAGCTTGGTAGTGGGGTCGACCTACGAGCAGTACTTC
cdr3_length: 15
j_call: TRBJ2-7
clone_size: many
v_call: TRBV5-1
d_call: NA

cdr3_aa: CATSDFRTSGSVRELFF
cdr3_nt: TGTGCCACCAGTGATTTCAGGACTAGCGGGAGCGTCCGGGAGCTGTTTTTT
cdr3_length: 17
j_call: TRBJ2-2
clone_size: NA
v_call: TRBV24-1
d_call: TRBD2

cdr3_aa: CASSFRDSGANVLTF
cdr3_nt: TGTGCCAGCAGTTTCAGGGACTCTGGGGCCAACGTCCTGACTTTC
cdr3_length: 15
j_call: TRBJ2-6
clone_size: many
v_call: TRBV27
d_call: NA

cdr3_aa: CASSVEDYHNEQFF
cdr3_nt: TGTGCCAGCAGCGTAGAGGACTACCACAATGAGCAGTTCTTC
cdr3_length: 14
j_call: TRBJ2-1
clone_size: NA
v_call: TRBV9
d_call: NA

cdr3_aa: CASSQDLGLARTDTQYF
cdr3_nt: TGTGCCAGCAGCCAAGATCTCGGACTAGCGAGGACAGATACGCAGTATTTT
cdr3_length: 17
j_call: TRBJ2-3
clone_size: many
v_call: TRBV3-1
d_call: TRBD2

cdr3_aa: CSAREGGRNTEAFF
cdr3_nt: TGCAGTGCTAGAGAGGGGGGGCGTAATACTGAAGCTTTCTTT
cdr3_length: 14
j_call: TRBJ1-1
clone_size: many
v_call: TRBV20-1
d_call: NA

cdr3_aa: CASSLAQGSRTDTQYF
cdr3_nt: TGCGCCAGCAGCTTGGCCCAGGGGAGTAGAACAGATACGCAGTATTTT
cdr3_length: 16
j_call: TRBJ2-3
clone_size: many
v_call: TRBV5-1
d_call: NA

cdr3_aa: CSVSSGQVSDTQYF
cdr3_nt: TGCAGCGTTTCCTCGGGACAGGTTTCAGATACGCAGTATTTT
cdr3_length: 14
j_call: TRBJ2-3
clone_size: many
v_call: TRBV29-1
d_call: TRBD1

cdr3_aa: CASTFLHGEKLFF
cdr3_nt: TGTGCCAGCACCTTCCTCCATGGTGAAAAACTGTTTTTT
cdr3_length: 13
j_call: TRBJ1-4
clone_size: many
v_call: TRBV7-2
d_call: NA